This record looks at one TCR beta chain sequence and its context. Its antigen has not been determined. Base qualities are not recorded, but no much larger clone differs from it by a single base. The CDR1 and CDR2 encoded by the germline V gene (reference sequence) are SEHNR and FQNEAQ. A distance of 10 bases separates the germline ends of V and J, which lose 6 bases and 5 bases respectively. From the cysteine through the phenylalanine, the CDR3 covers 13 amino acids. The retained sequence is limited to the CDR3, 39 bases, with the frame set at the first base. This record comes from a study of blood T cell repertoires in COVID-19 (dated by TCRdb to between 2020 and 2021). Background for the entire study: Samples from collaborators originated in the United States, Italy and Spain and spanned both the acute and convalescent phases of COVID-19. The repertoires were released in a freely available public database intended as a resource for research on the immune response to SARS-CoV-2. Where available, HLA class I and class II types were obtained from metadata supplied by the sample provider rather than from assay-based typing. Subjects who had been exposed to COVID-19, were actively infected with it, or had recovered from it provided the deeply sampled blood TCRbeta repertoires that made up the dataset. Samples came from the ongoing ImmuneRACE study (first 160 participants) plus 1,254 subjects from 6 global collaborators. Nearly every sample came with metadata listing a de-identified subject ID, COVID-19 status, age in years and sex. The prospective study material was composed of cDNA or gDNA derived from T cells, B-cell-depleted T cells, or PBMCs. The paper as a whole reports these results and caveats: The quantity of clinical and demographic metadata differed by source and by participant and was supplied without curation.

Participants in the prospective study were enrolled through a virtual design, were aged roughly 18 to 100 years, and lived in roughly 24 United States geographic areas. Cohort assignment in the prospective study relied on participant-reported clinical history from a screening survey and a study questionnaire. Recovered participants in ImmuneRACE Cohort 3 were defined as having two consecutive negative NP/OP PCR tests, clearance from a healthcare professional, or resolution of symptoms. In the prospective study, whole blood, serum and a nasopharyngeal or oropharyngeal swab were collected from each participant by mobile phlebotomists. Participants in the prospective study had the option to provide additional blood draws and questionnaires over a roughly two-month period. Before DNA extraction, prospective study blood samples were shipped either frozen or at room temperature. TCRbeta CDR3 regions were amplified from genomic DNA using the immunoSEQ Assay, a bias-controlled multiplex PCR. For the original study's pipeline: Nucleated cell counts per sample were estimated from amplification of reference gene primers within the assay. To quantify the absolute abundance of each unique TCRbeta CDR3 rearrangement, sequence reads were collapsed and filtered. For each sample, productive Simpson clonality was calculated as the square root of Simpson's diversity index across productive rearrangements. Sourced from immuneACCESS, this table was stored by TCRdb with only in-frame sequences that have V and J called. A share of the clones is absent; for the studies checked, an unresolved V gene accounts for under half, and the remainder has no known explanation. That table supplies the V and J calls and clone size; D and trimming were determined from the DNA. The sample includes roughly 330,000 clones, with approximately 90% observed a single time. Approximately 6% of the sample rests with the top ten.

This receptor was taken from a woman between 25 and 40 years old who had recovered from COVID-19. Sequenced sample: PBMCs or T cells enriched from blood (not recorded which). Here the chain combines TRBV7-9 and TRBJ2-2; the D gene is perhaps TRBD2, on 5 matching bases. At the DNA level, the sequence is TGTGCCAGCAGACCGCCGGGGACCGGGGAGCTGTTTTTT. It encodes CASRPPGTGELFF.